Following are 4 T cell receptor beta chains from one sample sequenced in a study of blood T cell repertoires in COVID-19. This table comes from immunoSEQ multiplex PCR, and its TCRdb copy is limited to in-frame clones, with some not included. The table includes around 250,000 clones, around 86% detected once. The sequenced sample consisted of peripheral blood. The receptors derive from a man aged 25-45 years who had recovered from COVID-19.

The J gene is TRBJ1-3, the V gene TRBV18; D is perhaps TRBD1 (6 bases). Trimming shortened V by 3 bases and J by 1 base, and 16 bases separated the two germline ends. The CDR3 has 17 residues. The germline V gene encodes CDR1 KGHSH and CDR2 LQKENI. CDR3 amino acids: CASSPLLGTPSGNTIYF. DNA of the CDR3: TGTGCCAGCTCACCTCTTCTCGGGACACCGTCTGGAAACACCATATATTTT.

This clone was counted a few times. The V gene is TRBV6-2 or TRBV6-3, the J gene TRBJ2-1, with 8 bases identical to TRBD2. Trimming cost V 0 bases and J 8 bases; bases outside gene matches: 18. The CDR3 is 19 residues long. Germline CDR1 and CDR2: MNHEY and SVGEGT. This CDR3 reads CASSYSIPQGLAGSDEQFF. CDR3 nucleotide sequence: TGTGCCAGCAGTTACTCGATCCCCCAAGGACTAGCTGGGTCGGATGAGCAGTTCTTC.

The genes are TRBV2 and TRBJ1-5; D remains unclear. V shed 6 bases and J shed 3 bases, with 12 bases lying between them. The germline V gene encodes CDR1 SNHLY and CDR2 FYNNEI. CDR3 length: 14 residues. The CDR3 bases are TGTGCCAGCAGCGTCCCCCCGTCCAATCAGCCCCAGCATTTT. Amino acids: CASSVPPSNQPQHF.

J is TRBJ2-5 and V is TRBV7-2; 10 positions agree with TRBD2. The V gene end was trimmed by 2 bases and the J gene end by 7 bases; junction bases not matched to a gene: 10. In germline, CDR1 is SGHTA, CDR2 FQGNSA. The CDR3 length is 16 residues. CDR3 nucleotides: TGTGCCAGCAGCTTACAAAGAACTAGCGGGGTAGCGACCCAGTACTTC. As protein: CASSLQRTSGVATQYF.